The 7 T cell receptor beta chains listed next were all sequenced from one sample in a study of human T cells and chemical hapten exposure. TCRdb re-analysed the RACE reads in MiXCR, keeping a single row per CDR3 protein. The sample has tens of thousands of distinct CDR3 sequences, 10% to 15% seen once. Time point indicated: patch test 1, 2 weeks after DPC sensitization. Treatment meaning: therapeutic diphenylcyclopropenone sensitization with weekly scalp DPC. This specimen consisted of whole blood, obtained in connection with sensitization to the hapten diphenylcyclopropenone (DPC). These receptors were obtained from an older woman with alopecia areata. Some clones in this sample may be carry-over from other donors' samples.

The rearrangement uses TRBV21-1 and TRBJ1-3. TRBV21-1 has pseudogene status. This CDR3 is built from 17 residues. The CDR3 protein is CASSLDSRRMVGNTIYF. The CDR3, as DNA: TGTGCCAGCTCACTTGATTCCAGGAGGATGGTAGGAAACACCATATATTTT.

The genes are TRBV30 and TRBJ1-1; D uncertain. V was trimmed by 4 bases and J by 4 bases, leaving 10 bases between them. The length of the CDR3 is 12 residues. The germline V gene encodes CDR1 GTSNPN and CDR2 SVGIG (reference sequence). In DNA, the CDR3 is TGTGCCTGGACTGGGGATACCACTGAAGCTTTCTTT. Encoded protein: CAWTGDTTEAFF.

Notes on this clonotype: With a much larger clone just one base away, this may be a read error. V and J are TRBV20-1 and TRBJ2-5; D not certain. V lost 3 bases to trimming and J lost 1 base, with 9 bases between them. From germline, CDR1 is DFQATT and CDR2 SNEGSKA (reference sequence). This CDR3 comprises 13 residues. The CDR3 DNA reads TGCAGTGCTAGTGGCCACCCCCAAGAGACCCAGTACTTC. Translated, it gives CSASGHPQETQYF.

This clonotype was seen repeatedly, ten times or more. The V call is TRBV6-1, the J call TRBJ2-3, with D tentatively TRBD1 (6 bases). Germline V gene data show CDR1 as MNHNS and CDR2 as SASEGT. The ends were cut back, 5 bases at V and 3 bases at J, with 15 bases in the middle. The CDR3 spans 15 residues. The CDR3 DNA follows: TGTGCCAGCAGTCTACAGGGTTCCGGGACAGATACGCAGTATTTT. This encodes CASSLQGSGTDTQYF.

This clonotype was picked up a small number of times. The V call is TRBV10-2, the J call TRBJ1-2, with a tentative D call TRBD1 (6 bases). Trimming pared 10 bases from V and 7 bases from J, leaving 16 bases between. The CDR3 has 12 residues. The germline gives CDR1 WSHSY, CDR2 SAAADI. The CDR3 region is CATTPQGSGYTF. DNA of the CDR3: TGCGCCACCACCCCCCAGGGGTCTGGCTACACCTTC.

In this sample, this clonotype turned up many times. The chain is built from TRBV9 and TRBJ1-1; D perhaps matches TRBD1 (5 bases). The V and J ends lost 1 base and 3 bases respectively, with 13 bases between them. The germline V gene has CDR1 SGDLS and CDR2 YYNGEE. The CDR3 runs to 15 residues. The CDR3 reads CASSVYWGKDTEAFF. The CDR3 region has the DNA TGTGCCAGCAGCGTATATTGGGGGAAAGACACTGAAGCTTTCTTT.

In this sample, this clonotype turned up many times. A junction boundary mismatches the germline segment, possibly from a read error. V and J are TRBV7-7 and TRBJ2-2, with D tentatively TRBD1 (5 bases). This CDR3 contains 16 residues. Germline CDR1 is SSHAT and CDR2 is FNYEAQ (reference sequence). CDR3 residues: CASSLVGQGNTGELFF. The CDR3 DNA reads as TGTGCTAGCAGCTTAGTGGGGCAGGGGAACACCGGGGAGCTGTTTTTT.